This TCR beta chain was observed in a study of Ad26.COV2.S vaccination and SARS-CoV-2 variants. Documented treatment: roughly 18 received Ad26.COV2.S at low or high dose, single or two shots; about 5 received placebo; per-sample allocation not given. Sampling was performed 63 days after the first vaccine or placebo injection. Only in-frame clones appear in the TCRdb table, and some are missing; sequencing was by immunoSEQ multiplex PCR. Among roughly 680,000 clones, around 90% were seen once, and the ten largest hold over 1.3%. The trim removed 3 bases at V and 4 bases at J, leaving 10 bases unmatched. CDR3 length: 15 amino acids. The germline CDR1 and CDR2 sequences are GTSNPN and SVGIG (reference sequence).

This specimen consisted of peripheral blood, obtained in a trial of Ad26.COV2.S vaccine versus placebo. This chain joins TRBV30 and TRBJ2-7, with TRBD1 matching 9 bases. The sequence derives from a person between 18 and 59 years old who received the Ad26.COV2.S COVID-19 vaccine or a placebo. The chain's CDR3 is CAWSKGDRVSYEQYF. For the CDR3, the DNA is TGTGCCTGGAGCAAGGGGGACAGGGTTTCTTACGAGCAGTACTTC.